This T cell receptor beta chain was obtained from a study of T cell clones after liver transplantation. Study-wide context: Graft-donor-reactive sequences were compared with third-party-reactive TCRbeta sequences from pre-transplant mixed lymphocyte reactions. Tolerant meant at least one year fully off immunosuppression without liver enzymes above twice normal.

The CDR3 loop spans 18 amino acids. Trimming took 8 bases from V and 3 from J, leaving 26 bases between them. The germline V gene has CDR1 SNHLY and CDR2 FYNNEI. Generated by immunoSEQ multiplex PCR, the TCRdb table keeps only in-frame clones and is missing some. The table includes 85,000 to 130,000 clones, approximately 78% detected once. CD3+CD4+ and CD3+CD8+ cells were FACS-sorted from thawed unstimulated PBMCs. Sequencing used CD4+ T cells from blood, obtained before liver transplant. The receptor was isolated from a human donor who received a liver transplant. J is TRBJ2-1 and V is TRBV2; D may be TRBD1 or TRBD2 (5 bases each). For the CDR3, the DNA is TGTGCCAGCGATAGACAAAATCCCCCCGGGACCGTCTACAATGAGCAGTTCTTC. Translated: CASDRQNPPGTVYNEQFF.